This TCR beta chain derives from a study of cytomegalovirus exposure and HLA in healthy donors. V dropped 7 bases and J dropped 4; count of bases not matched to a gene: 4. The CDR3 is 14 residues long. The germline V gene encodes CDR1 MNHEY and CDR2 SVGAGI. A multiplex PCR was run with 60 Vbeta primers and 13 Jbeta primers. Produced via immunoSEQ multiplex PCR; TCRdb's table is partial and in-frame only. This table has about 200,000 clones, approximately 78% appearing once. Source material: PBMCs. The V call is TRBV6-5, the J call TRBJ2-1; 10 bases agree with TRBD2. The receptor's source is a woman younger than 35 in good health and CMV-seronegative. CDR3 loop: CASTRTSGYNEQFF. The CDR3 region has the DNA TGTGCCAGCACGAGGACTAGCGGATACAATGAGCAGTTCTTC.